Below, 13 T cell receptor beta chains from the same sample are listed, as sequenced in a study of regulatory T cells in long-lasting Graves disease. The time point is: newly diagnosed GD, antithyroid drugs for less than 3 months. Extracted RNA from PBMCs served as the source of the TCR library. TCR beta libraries were built with iRepertoire HTBI primers and Arm-PCR of CDR3 regions. TCRdb ran MiXCR on the multiplex PCR reads and lists one entry per CDR3 protein. Among about 360,000 distinct CDR3 sequences listed, 15% to 20% were seen once. These same records also appear under a second study, on T cells in Graves' hyperthyroidism and ophthalmopathy.

Material: peripheral blood mononuclear cells (PBMCs), obtained at new diagnosis, from a patient treated with antithyroid drugs. These receptors originate from a woman in her late teens or twenties with Graves disease.

The table lists this clonotype with many counts. The chain recombines TRBV28 with TRBJ1-3, with no clear D. This CDR3 has 13 residues. Germline CDR1 is MDHEN and CDR2 is SYDVKM. The germline V and J ends were trimmed by 2 bases and 4 bases, with 6 bases remaining between them. This CDR3 is CASSLVGGNTIYF. CDR3 DNA sequence: TGTGCCAGCAGTTTAGTTGGGGGAAACACCATATATTTT. The variable domain in full, with the rest retrieved from reference TRBV28 and TRBJ1-3, is DVKVTQSSRYLVKRTGEKVFLECVQDMDHENMFWYRQDPGLGLRLIYFSYDVKMKEKGDIPEGYSVSREKKERFSLILESASTNQTSMYLCASSLVGGNTIYFGEGSWLTVV.

This clonotype appeared many times. V usage is TRBV6-1 and J usage is TRBJ1-2; 9 bases map to TRBD1. Per the germline V gene, CDR1 is MNHNS and CDR2 is SASEGT. The CDR3 runs 12 residues. The V and J ends lost 10 bases and 8 bases, in that order; junction bases with no gene match: 8. The CDR3 spells CATKDRGWGYTF. CDR3 in DNA: TGTGCCACAAAGGACAGGGGTTGGGGCTACACCTTC.

This clonotype occurred a few times. The V gene is TRBV28, the J gene TRBJ1-1; 7 bases align to TRBD1. V was pared by 3 bases and J by 7 bases, with 29 bases of the junction left unmatched. The CDR3 has 21 amino acids. Germline CDR1 reads MDHEN; CDR2 reads SYDVKM. For the CDR3, the DNA is TGTGCCAGCAGTTTGGGGCGTTGGGGAATCGGGACAGTCATACCTCGGGGTGAAGCTTTCTTT. Residues: CASSLGRWGIGTVIPRGEAFF.

The chain joins TRBV10-3 to TRBJ2-3; the D is unclear. The CDR3 contains 13 residues. Trimming shortened V by 4 bases and J by 2 bases, and 7 bases separated the two germline ends. Germline CDR1 reads ENHRY; CDR2 reads SYGVKD. The CDR3 protein is CAISGLLTDTQYF. CDR3 nucleotides: TGTGCCATCAGTGGACTTCTCACAGATACGCAGTATTTT.

This clonotype showed up just a few times. The gene calls are TRBV7-3 and TRBJ2-3; the D is unclear. V was pared by 2 bases and J by 0 bases, with 6 bases between. The germline CDR1 and CDR2 sequences are SGHTA and FQGTGA. The CDR3 length is 14 residues. CDR3 sequence: CASSLYASTDTQYF. The CDR3 DNA follows: TGTGCCAGCAGCTTATACGCTAGCACAGATACGCAGTATTTT.

This clonotype showed up many times. This CDR3 is CASRGEHRSHYGYTF. CDR3 in DNA: TGTGCCAGCAGGGGAGAGCACCGCTCACACTATGGCTACACCTTC. This rearrangement joins TRBV12-3 or TRBV12-4 to TRBJ1-2; D gene unclear. The CDR3 consists of 15 residues. V lost 6 bases to trimming and J lost 3 bases, with 17 bases between them.

This chain links TRBV15 with TRBJ1-5; no firm D call. This CDR3 is built from 16 residues. V lost 0 bases and J lost 6, with 15 bases in between. The germline CDR1 and CDR2 sequences are LNHNV and YYDKDF (reference sequence). CDR3 loop: CATSRDIRASPQPQHF. In DNA form, the CDR3 reads TGTGCCACCAGCAGAGATATAAGGGCGAGCCCTCAGCCCCAGCATTTT.

In this sample, this clonotype turned up many times. At one end the junction does not follow the germline gene, possibly because of a read error. This chain joins TRBV5-1 and TRBJ1-2; a possible D gene is TRBD1 (5 bases). The V gene's germline CDR1 is SGHRS and CDR2 YFSETQ. The CDR3 has 15 residues. Here the CDR3 DNA reads TGTGCCAGCAGCTTGAGTTGGGGGTTCGACTATGGCTACACCTTC. Its protein is CASSLSWGFDYGYTF.

This clonotype has at least ten counts. V gene TRBV7-9 combines with J gene TRBJ1-5, with D hard to call. The CDR3 loop spans 13 amino acids. Germline CDR1 is SEHNR and CDR2 is FQNEAQ (reference sequence). Trimming removed 5 bases from V and 9 bases from J, with 14 bases in between. CDR3 residues: CASSQESKRPQHF. The DNA of the CDR3 is TGTGCCAGCAGCCAAGAAAGTAAAAGGCCCCAGCATTTT.

This clonotype was observed many times. The rearrangement uses TRBV28 and TRBJ1-1; 9 positions agree with TRBD1. This CDR3 comprises 15 residues. Per germline, CDR1 MDHEN and CDR2 SYDVKM. After removal of 5 bases from V and 5 bases from J, the junction contained 9 bases not matched to a gene. The CDR3 region is CASSTGDRVETEAFF. The CDR3 DNA reads as TGTGCCAGCAGTACCGGGGACAGGGTAGAGACTGAAGCTTTCTTT. Supplemented by reference TRBV28 and TRBJ1-1, the full variable domain reads DVKVTQSSRYLVKRTGEKVFLECVQDMDHENMFWYRQDPGLGLRLIYFSYDVKMKEKGDIPEGYSVSREKKERFSLILESASTNQTSMYLCASSTGDRVETEAFFGQGTRLTVV.

This clonotype was picked up many times. V is TRBV6-5 and J is TRBJ2-7; 11 bases align to TRBD2. Trimming at V came to 4 bases and at J to 2 bases, leaving 13 bases not matched to a gene. CDR1 is MNHEY and CDR2 is SVGAGI in the germline V gene. This CDR3 has 18 residues. The CDR3 loop reads CASSSYTSGSASPYEQYF. The CDR3 DNA follows: TGTGCCAGCAGTTCCTATACTAGCGGGAGCGCCTCACCCTACGAGCAGTACTTC.

The chain joins TRBV2 to TRBJ1-2, with D maybe TRBD1 (6 bases). The CDR3 sequence is 12 residues long. Germline lookup yields CDR1 SNHLY and CDR2 FYNNEI. The ends were cut back, 7 bases at V and 9 bases at J, with 15 bases in the middle. This CDR3 reads CASIGGARSYTF. CDR3 nucleotides: TGTGCCAGCATCGGGGGGGCGCGGAGCTACACCTTC.

This clonotype showed up just a few times. The chain uses TRBV19 and TRBJ2-1; 8 bases match TRBD2. The CDR3 contains 16 residues. V lost 4 bases, J lost 9 bases, and 14 bases stayed unmatched. Looked up from germline, CDR1 is LNHDA and CDR2 is SQIVND (reference sequence). The CDR3 nucleotides read TGTGCCAGTAGTACCAGATCCCGGACTAGCCGGATTGAGCAGTTCTTC. Translated, it gives CASSTRSRTSRIEQFF.